This T cell receptor beta chain is from a study of T cells in Graves' hyperthyroidism and ophthalmopathy. Study results and limitations: Most clonotypes expanded in the thyroid (above 0.001) were also present in blood.

Amplified TCR beta CDR3 regions came from RNA transcripts. Primed by the HTBI set, a first-round RT-PCR was run on the TCR CDR3. TCRdb reprocessed the multiplex PCR reads via MiXCR and lists one record per CDR3 protein. The sample includes 200,000 to 250,000 distinct CDR3 sequences, around 16% of them seen just once. Patients aged 18 to 65 had newly diagnosed hyperthyroidism of under 2 months' duration. This clonotype has only a few counts. Its specificity is not known. Germline CDR1 reads SEHNR; CDR2 reads FQNEAQ (reference sequence). CDR3 length equals 13 residues. Trimming stripped 7 bases from V and 3 bases from J, with 11 bases between.

V gene TRBV7-9 combines with J gene TRBJ2-3; the D gene is possibly TRBD1 (6 bases). The receptor was isolated from a woman aged 50 to 60 with Graves' hyperthyroidism. Sequencing used blood. The CDR3 reads CASNGTGTDTQYF. The CDR3 DNA reads TGTGCCAGCAACGGAACAGGGACAGATACGCAGTATTTT.